The 29 T cell receptor beta chains below were found in one sample sequenced in a study of identical twins. One entry per CDR3 protein results from TCRdb running MiXCR on the 5' RACE reads. The table lists around 960,000 distinct CDR3 sequences, 9% to 15% of them singletons. These data also formed part of another study, on yellow fever vaccine responses in identical twins.

Input material: PBMCs. The receptor source for this set is a woman between 18 and 30 years old in good health.

As DNA, the CDR3 is TGCAGTGCGCTCAATACAGCGAACACTGAAGCTTTCTTT. Amino acid sequence: CSALNTANTEAFF. The V gene is TRBV20-1, the J gene TRBJ1-1; D gene unclear. Germline V gene sequence: CDR1 DFQATT, CDR2 SNEGSKA (reference sequence). This CDR3 region has 13 residues. The V end was cut by 6 bases, the J end by 1 base, with 12 bases between.

This clonotype was found many times. The rearrangement uses TRBV25-1 and TRBJ2-1; D might be TRBD1 (6 bases). With 3 bases removed from V and 10 bases from J, the gap between germline ends came to 10 bases. There are 12 residues in the CDR3. Germline V gene lookup returns CDR1 MGHDK and CDR2 SYGVNS. The CDR3: CASSDPGTEQFF. DNA of the CDR3: TGTGCCAGCAGTGATCCCGGGACAGAGCAGTTCTTC. The full variable domain, rest sourced from reference TRBV25-1 and TRBJ2-1, is EADIYQTPRYLVIGTGKKITLECSQTMGHDKMYWYQQDPGMELHLIHYSYGVNSTEKGDLSSESTVSRIRTEHFPLTLESARPSHTSQYLCASSDPGTEQFFGPGTRLTVL.

The gene calls are TRBV12-3 or TRBV12-4 and TRBJ2-3; D call uncertain. This CDR3 comprises 12 residues. The V end was cut by 9 bases, the J end by 0 bases, with 7 bases between. CDR3 DNA sequence: TGTGCCAGTGCAGCTAGCACAGATACGCAGTATTTT. Its translation: CASAASTDTQYF.

The chain links TRBV4-1 to TRBJ2-3, with TRBD1 matching over 7 bases. Germline V gene data show CDR1 as MGHRA and CDR2 as YSYEKL. The CDR3 is made up of 17 amino acids. V shed 0 bases, J shed 2 bases, and the junction held 8 bases outside the gene matches. The CDR3 sequence is CASSQEVRGPYTDTQYF. The CDR3 nucleotides are TGCGCCAGCAGCCAAGAAGTAAGGGGGCCGTACACAGATACGCAGTATTTT.

This clonotype was seen a few times. The chain carries TRBV28 and TRBJ2-3; TRBD1 matches 7 bases. The CDR3 length is 15 residues. The trim removed 7 bases at V and 1 base at J, leaving 8 bases unmatched. Germline V gene data show CDR1 as MDHEN and CDR2 as SYDVKM. The CDR3 bases are TGTGCCAGCACAACCAGGACAGGCCGCACAGATACGCAGTATTTT. It yields the protein CASTTRTGRTDTQYF.

This clonotype was counted ten times or more. This chain connects TRBV12-3 or TRBV12-4 to TRBJ2-3; 7 positions match TRBD1. J lost 4 bases, V lost 4 bases, and 5 bases had no gene match. The CDR3 extends over 14 amino acids. DNA of the CDR3: TGTGCCAGCAGTTCGACAGGGACGGCAGATACGCAGTATTTT. It yields the protein CASSSTGTADTQYF.

The chain has TRBV3-1 and TRBJ2-2; the match to TRBD2 covers 8 bases. Per germline, CDR1 LGHDT and CDR2 YNNKEL (reference sequence). Trimming took 4 bases from V and 3 from J; bases not matched to a gene: 4. This CDR3 comprises 15 residues. CDR3 coding DNA: TGTGCCAGCAGCCCGGGACTAGTATACACCGGGGAGCTGTTTTTT. Its protein product is CASSPGLVYTGELFF.

This clonotype has at least ten counts. The chain links TRBV7-6 to TRBJ2-1; D call uncertain. The germline V gene has CDR1 SGHVS and CDR2 FNYEAQ. This CDR3 has 12 amino acids. V was clipped by 5 bases and J by 6 bases, with 8 bases between them. Here the CDR3 reads CASSPHGNEQFF. For the CDR3, the DNA is TGTGCCAGCAGCCCGCATGGCAATGAGCAGTTCTTC.

The chain has TRBV19 and TRBJ2-7, with a tentative D call TRBD1 (6 bases). CDR1 and CDR2 from the germline V gene are LNHDA and SQIVND (reference sequence). Deletions cut 2 bases from V and 3 bases from J, with 8 bases between. This CDR3 contains 13 residues. The CDR3 protein is CASSILDSYEQYF. Written as DNA, the CDR3 is TGTGCCAGTAGTATATTGGACAGCTACGAGCAGTACTTC.

This clonotype was counted a few times. The chain carries TRBV3-1 and TRBJ2-1, with 16 positions matching TRBD2. Unmatched junction bases numbered 11, after V lost 4 bases and J lost 2 bases. This CDR3 region has 20 residues. Germline lookup yields CDR1 LGHDT and CDR2 YNNKEL (reference sequence). CDR3 in amino acids: CASSPTRGLAGGRPYNEQFF. The DNA for the CDR3 is TGTGCCAGCAGCCCGACGCGGGGACTAGCGGGAGGGCGCCCCTACAATGAGCAGTTCTTC.

Ten or more counts support this clonotype. The rearrangement links TRBV27 to TRBJ2-1; TRBD1 agrees at 9 bases. V lost 7 bases to trimming and J lost 3 bases; unmatched junction nucleotides: 10. Germline V gene lookup returns CDR1 MNHEY and CDR2 SMNVEV (reference sequence). The CDR3 sequence is 16 residues long. DNA for the CDR3: TGTGCCAGCAAGGATTTTCGGGACAGGGACTACAATGAGCAGTTCTTC. Translating gives CASKDFRDRDYNEQFF.

In this sample, this clonotype turned up many times. V gene TRBV6-1 combines with J gene TRBJ1-2; 9 bases are shared with TRBD1. V was clipped by 6 bases and J by 7 bases; unmatched bases: 9. CDR1 is MNHNS and CDR2 is SASEGT in the germline V gene. CDR3 length equals 14 residues. The CDR3 nucleotides read TGTGCCAGCAGCCCCCGACAGGGGGTGAGTGGCTACACCTTC. Residues: CASSPRQGVSGYTF.

This clonotype occurred a few times. The rearrangement uses TRBV19 and TRBJ2-7, with 9 bases fitting TRBD2. Trimming removed 6 bases from V and 2 bases from J; junction bases left unmatched: 14. This CDR3 comprises 17 residues. Germline lookup yields CDR1 LNHDA and CDR2 SQIVND (reference sequence). In DNA, the CDR3 is TGTGCCAGTAGCGCCTTTGGTATGGCGGGAGGGACCTACGAGCAGTACTTC. This sequence encodes CASSAFGMAGGTYEQYF.

This chain uses TRBV29-1 with TRBJ2-7, with D perhaps given as TRBD1 or TRBD2 (5 bases each). Trimming removed 1 base from V and 4 bases from J, with 8 bases in between. Germline CDR1 and CDR2: SQVTM and ANQGSEA. This CDR3 region has 12 residues. This CDR3 reads CSVEVGVYEQYF. For the CDR3, the DNA is TGCAGCGTTGAAGTGGGGGTGTACGAGCAGTACTTC.

The rearrangement links TRBV7-6 to TRBJ2-3, with 7 bases matching TRBD1. Germline assignment: CDR1 SGHVS and CDR2 FNYEAQ. V shed 5 bases and J 2 bases; nucleotides not matched to a gene: 10. The CDR3 is 16 amino acids. The CDR3 coding sequence is TGTGCCAGCAGCCGAAGATCCACAGGGGACACAGATACGCAGTATTTT. As protein: CASSRRSTGDTDTQYF.

The chain links TRBV12-3 or TRBV12-4 to TRBJ2-1; tentatively, D is TRBD1 or TRBD2 (5 bases each). Trimming pared 3 bases from V and 2 bases from J, leaving 14 bases between. The CDR3 runs to 16 residues. This CDR3 is CASSFESLGPYNEQFF. The CDR3 DNA reads as TGTGCCAGCAGTTTCGAATCTTTGGGACCCTACAATGAGCAGTTCTTC.

This clonotype was detected a few times. This chain connects TRBV29-1 to TRBJ2-5; 10 nucleotides align to TRBD1. Germline V gene lookup returns CDR1 SQVTM and CDR2 ANQGSEA. The V and J ends lost 3 bases and 1 base, in that order; junction bases with no gene match: 2. This CDR3 is 14 amino acids long. The DNA for the CDR3 is TGCAGCGTTGATGGGACAGGGGTCCAAGAGACCCAGTACTTC. Translation gives CSVDGTGVQETQYF.

The chain is built from TRBV20-1 and TRBJ2-1; maybe TRBD2 (6 bases). In germline, CDR1 is DFQATT, CDR2 SNEGSKA (reference sequence). Trimming cost V 3 bases and J 3 bases, with 9 bases left between them. The CDR3 spans 13 residues. The CDR3 protein is CSASGRNYNEQFF. Written as DNA, the CDR3 is TGCAGTGCTAGCGGGAGAAACTACAATGAGCAGTTCTTC.

Ten or more counts support this clonotype. This chain uses TRBV18 with TRBJ2-2, with D unclear. The CDR3 totals 15 residues. V lost 2 bases to trimming and J lost 1 base, with 8 bases between them. The germline V gene encodes CDR1 KGHSH and CDR2 LQKENI. CDR3 protein: CASSPVRLNTGELFF. In DNA form, the CDR3 reads TGTGCCAGCTCACCAGTAAGATTGAACACCGGGGAGCTGTTTTTT.

This clonotype came up many times. The V call is TRBV10-3, the J call TRBJ2-3, with D maybe TRBD2 (6 bases). Germline lookup yields CDR1 ENHRY and CDR2 SYGVKD. Trimming stripped 5 bases from V and 3 bases from J, with 12 bases between. CDR3 size: 14 residues. CDR3 coding DNA: TGTGCCATCAGTCGGGACTTAGCGACAGATACGCAGTATTTT. Translated: CAISRDLATDTQYF.

Only a few counts were recorded for this clonotype. CDR3 amino acids: CASSFASGANVLTF. The CDR3 DNA follows: TGTGCCAGCAGTTTCGCTTCTGGGGCCAACGTCCTGACTTTC. The rearrangement uses TRBV12-3 or TRBV12-4 and TRBJ2-6, with D hard to call. V lost 3 bases and J 1 base, leaving 4 bases between the germline ends. This CDR3 is 14 amino acids long.

A few counts support this clonotype. The genes are TRBV7-9 and TRBJ2-4, with TRBD1 identical over 11 bases. After removal of 1 base from V and 7 bases from J, the junction contained 3 bases not matched to a gene. The germline CDR1 and CDR2 sequences are SEHNR and FQNEAQ (reference sequence). The CDR3 length is 15 residues. The DNA of the CDR3 is TGTGCCAGCAGCTTAGAAGGGACAGGGGGGAACATTCAGTACTTC. It is translated as CASSLEGTGGNIQYF.

This clonotype was observed a few times. V usage is TRBV27 and J usage is TRBJ2-1; D gene uncertain. Germline CDR1 is MNHEY and CDR2 is SMNVEV (reference sequence). V was pared by 2 bases and J by 4 bases, with 12 bases between. This CDR3 contains 15 residues. CDR3 sequence (DNA): TGTGCCAGCAGTTTAGCGGACCCAAATTACAATGAGCAGTTCTTC. Translating gives CASSLADPNYNEQFF.

V is TRBV14 and J is TRBJ2-1, with 10 bases identical to TRBD2. The ends lost 4 bases at V and 3 bases at J; junction bases unmatched: 6. CDR3 length: 16 residues. Germline V gene lookup returns CDR1 SGHDN and CDR2 FVKESK. The CDR3 here is CASSPGLAVNYNEQFF. The DNA for the CDR3 is TGTGCCAGCAGCCCAGGACTAGCGGTGAACTACAATGAGCAGTTCTTC.

The CDR3 DNA reads as TGCAGTGCTAGAGATCAGAAAGAGGAATCGTACAATGAGCAGTTCTTC. This encodes CSARDQKEESYNEQFF. This chain connects TRBV20-1 to TRBJ2-1; no definite D call. Trimming left V 0 bases short and J 4 bases short, with 16 bases between. Looked up from germline, CDR1 is DFQATT and CDR2 is SNEGSKA (reference sequence). The CDR3 is 16 residues long.

This clonotype appeared a few times. The CDR3 protein is CASSPLGVAEQYF. As DNA, the CDR3 is TGTGCCAGCTCACCACTGGGGGTGGCCGAGCAGTACTTC. V gene TRBV18 combines with J gene TRBJ2-7; D is perhaps TRBD1 or TRBD2 (5 bases each). The CDR3 sequence is 13 residues long. V gave up 1 base and J gave up 6 bases, with 10 bases separating them. CDR1 and CDR2 from the germline V gene are KGHSH and LQKENI.

This clonotype turned up a few times. The DNA of the CDR3 is TGTGCCACCCAAAAAGGGACCGGGGAGCTGTTTTTT. Translation gives CATQKGTGELFF. The gene calls are TRBV15 and TRBJ2-2; D is unresolved. CDR3 length: 12 residues. Germline CDR1 LNHNV, CDR2 YYDKDF (reference sequence). Deletions cut 8 bases from V and 5 bases from J, with 9 bases between.

As DNA, the CDR3 is TGTGCCAGCAGTACCCCAGCAGGGTCTAACTACAATGAGCAGTTCTTC. Protein sequence: CASSTPAGSNYNEQFF. The V gene is TRBV12-3 or TRBV12-4, the J gene TRBJ2-1; the D gene is possibly TRBD1 (5 bases). CDR3 length: 16 amino acids. Trimming took 5 bases from V and 3 from J, leaving 17 bases between them.

This clonotype showed up many times. V is TRBV5-1 and J is TRBJ1-3, with unresolved D. The CDR3 is 16 residues long. Deletions cut 4 bases from V and 0 bases from J, with 14 bases between. Germline V gives CDR1 SGHRS, CDR2 YFSETQ. The CDR3 nucleotides read TGCGCCAGCAGCCTCAGGAATATAGACTCTGGAAACACCATATATTTT. Its protein product is CASSLRNIDSGNTIYF.